This T cell receptor beta chain was identified in a study of CD8+ T cells in alopecia areata. Turning to the study itself: For 6 to 18 months, tofacitinib was taken, and 6 months off drug followed.

This clone was found many times. Alopecia areata patients had lesional scalp punch biopsies and peripheral blood taken from them. cDNA serving as the sequencing template came from extracted, reverse transcribed RNA. Repertoires were generated with immunoSEQ multiplex PCR, while TCRdb's copy carries only in-frame clones and drops some. The table records approximately 59,000 clones, around half of them present only once. The V gene lost 0 bases and the J gene lost 0 bases, with 5 bases spanning the gap. Germline-derived CDR1 and CDR2 are MNHNY and SVGAGI (reference sequence). The CDR3 extends over 14 amino acids.

This TCR derives from a human donor with alopecia areata. Sample: CD8+ T cells sorted from blood, taken at week 0. The chain has TRBV6-6 and TRBJ1-1; D not resolved. This chain's CDR3 is CASSYSTVNTEAFF. The CDR3 nucleotides read TGTGCCAGCAGTTACTCGACGGTGAACACTGAAGCTTTCTTT.